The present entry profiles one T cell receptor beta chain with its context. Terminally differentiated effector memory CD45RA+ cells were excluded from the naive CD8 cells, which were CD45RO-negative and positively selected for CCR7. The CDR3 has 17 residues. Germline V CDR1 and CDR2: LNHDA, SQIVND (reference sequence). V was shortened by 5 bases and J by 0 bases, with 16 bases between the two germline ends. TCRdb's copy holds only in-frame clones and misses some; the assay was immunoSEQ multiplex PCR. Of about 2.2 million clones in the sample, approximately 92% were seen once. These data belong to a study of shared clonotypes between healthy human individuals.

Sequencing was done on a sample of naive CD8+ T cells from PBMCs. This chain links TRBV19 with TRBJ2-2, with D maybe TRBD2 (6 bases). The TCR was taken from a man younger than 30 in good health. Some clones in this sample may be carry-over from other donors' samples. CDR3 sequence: CASSANGGITNTGELFF. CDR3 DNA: TGTGCCAGTAGTGCCAACGGGGGAATTACGAACACCGGGGAGCTGTTTTTT.